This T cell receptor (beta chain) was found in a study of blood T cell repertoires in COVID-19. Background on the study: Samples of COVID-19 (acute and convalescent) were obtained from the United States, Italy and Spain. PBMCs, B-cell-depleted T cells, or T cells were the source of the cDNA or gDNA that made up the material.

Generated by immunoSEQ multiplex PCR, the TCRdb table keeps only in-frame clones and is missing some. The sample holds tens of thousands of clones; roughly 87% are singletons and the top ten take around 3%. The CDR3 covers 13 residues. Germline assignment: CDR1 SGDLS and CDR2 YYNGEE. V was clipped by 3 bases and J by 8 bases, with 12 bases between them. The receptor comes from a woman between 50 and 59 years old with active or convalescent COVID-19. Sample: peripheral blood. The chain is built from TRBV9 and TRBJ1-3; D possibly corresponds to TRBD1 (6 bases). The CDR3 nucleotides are TGTGCCAGCAGCGCGGAACAGGGTTACACCATATATTTT. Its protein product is CASSAEQGYTIYF.